These 22 T cell receptor beta chains share one sample of origin, sequenced in a study of T cells in Graves' hyperthyroidism and ophthalmopathy. Amplification yielded TCR beta CDR3 regions, with RNA transcripts as the source. RT-PCR in the first round (using the HTBI primer set) targeted the TCR CDR3. Using its own MiXCR run on the multiplex PCR reads, TCRdb lists one record per CDR3 protein. The repertoire includes some 490,000 distinct CDR3 sequences, 20% to 25% of them detected once, and about 49% sits in the top ten. Sequencing input: blood. The receptors were gathered from a woman aged 70-85 years with Graves' ophthalmopathy.

This clonotype was detected a few times. The rearrangement uses TRBV7-6 and TRBJ2-5; 7 bases are shared with TRBD2. The junction had 8 bases not matched to a gene; V was cut back by 2 bases and J by 5 bases. Germline CDR1 and CDR2: SGHVS and FNYEAQ. There are 15 residues in the CDR3. This CDR3 reads CASSLSHAGAETQYF. The CDR3 DNA reads TGTGCCAGCAGCTTATCCCACGCGGGAGCGGAGACCCAGTACTTC.

The V and J genes are TRBV3-1 and TRBJ1-1; D is uncertain. Germline V lookup: CDR1 LGHDT, CDR2 YNNKEL (reference sequence). There are 12 residues in the CDR3. V lost 1 base, J lost 11 bases, and 11 bases lay in between. In nucleotides, the CDR3 is TGTGCCAGCAGCCAAGGTTGGGGTGTGGCTTTCTTT. This gives the protein CASSQGWGVAFF. Full variable domain (missing parts from reference TRBV3-1 and TRBJ1-1): DTAVSQTPKYLVTQMGNDKSIKCEQNLGHDTMYWYKQDSKKFLKIMFSYNNKELIINETVPNRFSPKSPDKAHLNLHINSLELGDSAVYFCASSQGWGVAFFGQGTRLTVV.

V and J are TRBV4-2 and TRBJ2-7, with 10 bases matching TRBD2. The CDR3 spans 16 residues. With V trimmed by 0 bases and J by 2 bases, 4 bases remained unmatched. CDR1 is LGHNA and CDR2 is YNFKEQ in the germline V gene. The CDR3, as DNA: TGTGCCAGCAGCCAAGAGGCGAGCGGGAGGGCCTACGAGCAGTACTTC. Translating it yields CASSQEASGRAYEQYF.

The chain employs TRBV20-1 and TRBJ2-7, with 11 bases identical to TRBD1. After removal of 4 bases from V and 4 bases from J, the junction contained 3 bases not matched to a gene. The CDR3 contains 13 residues. CDR1 DFQATT and CDR2 SNEGSKA come from the germline V gene (reference sequence). As DNA, the CDR3 is TGCAGTGCTACCGGGACAGGGGGGTACGAGCAGTACTTC. Residues: CSATGTGGYEQYF.

The V gene is TRBV4-3, the J gene TRBJ2-7; 7 bases agree with TRBD1. Germline lookup yields CDR1 LGHNA and CDR2 YSLEER. The V gene end was trimmed by 1 base and the J gene end by 5 bases; junction bases not matched to a gene: 8. The CDR3 contains 15 residues. The CDR3 region is CASSQGTGGQDEQYF. The CDR3 DNA follows: TGCGCCAGCAGCCAAGGGACAGGAGGACAGGACGAGCAGTACTTC.

This clonotype was seen a few times. V is TRBV30 and J is TRBJ1-1, with TRBD1 as a possible D gene (6 bases). The CDR3 runs to 15 residues. Germline V gene lookup returns CDR1 GTSNPN and CDR2 SVGIG (reference sequence). The V end lost 0 bases, the J end lost 7 bases, and 18 bases lay between the germline ends. The CDR3 spells CAWSVRRPGHFEAFF. As DNA, the CDR3 is TGTGCCTGGAGTGTAAGAAGACCGGGACACTTTGAAGCTTTCTTT.

A few counts support this clonotype. The V call is TRBV2, the J call TRBJ1-4; D perhaps matches TRBD1 (6 bases). The CDR3 covers 15 residues. Deletions cut 6 bases from V and 0 bases from J, with 11 bases between. Germline V gene lookup returns CDR1 SNHLY and CDR2 FYNNEI. CDR3 residues: CASSPGGTTNEKLFF. Here the CDR3 DNA reads TGTGCCAGCAGCCCGGGGGGCACAACTAATGAAAAACTGTTTTTT.

The gene calls are TRBV7-2 and TRBJ1-1; D gene unclear. Trimming took off 5 bases at V and 1 base at J, with 11 bases between the two ends. The CDR3 has 14 amino acids. Germline assignment: CDR1 SGHTA and CDR2 FQGNSA. In nucleotides, the CDR3 is TGTGCCAGCAGCCAGTTTAGGAAGAACACTGAAGCTTTCTTT. Protein sequence: CASSQFRKNTEAFF.

In this sample, this clonotype turned up many times. The V and J genes are TRBV28 and TRBJ1-2; D remains ambiguous. The germline gives CDR1 MDHEN, CDR2 SYDVKM. CDR3 size: 14 residues. V lost 4 bases, J lost 5 bases, and 14 bases lay in between. The CDR3 nucleotides are TGTGCCAGCAGTTCCCCAGTCCAAATTTATGGCTACACCTTC. It translates to CASSSPVQIYGYTF.

The CDR3 sequence is CASSSLAGGPNEQYF. The CDR3 DNA follows: TGTGCCAGCAGCTCCCTAGCGGGAGGGCCCAACGAGCAGTACTTC. The chain employs TRBV28 and TRBJ2-7; 12 nucleotides align to TRBD2. Trimming took 6 bases from V and 5 from J; bases not matched to a gene: 8. This CDR3 comprises 15 residues. Germline V gene sequence: CDR1 MDHEN, CDR2 SYDVKM.

A single count supports this clonotype. This rearrangement joins TRBV15 to TRBJ1-5, with 8 bases identical to TRBD1. With V trimmed by 5 bases and J by 4 bases, 7 bases remained unmatched. The CDR3 runs 15 residues. From germline, CDR1 is LNHNV and CDR2 YYDKDF (reference sequence). The CDR3 sequence: CATSATGDRNQPQHF. The CDR3 bases are TGTGCCACCAGCGCGACAGGGGATAGGAATCAGCCCCAGCATTTT.

The V gene is TRBV20-1, the J gene TRBJ2-1; TRBD2 agrees at 12 bases. Trimming at V came to 1 base and at J to 9 bases, leaving 10 bases not matched to a gene. Germline CDR1 is DFQATT and CDR2 is SNEGSKA (reference sequence). The CDR3 runs to 16 residues. The CDR3 DNA is TGCAGTGCTAGAGGCCGTGGGCTAGCGGGAGGGTTTGAGCAGTTCTTC. It codes for CSARGRGLAGGFEQFF.

Here the CDR3 reads CASSQRGGQSTDTQYF. The CDR3, as DNA: TGTGCCAGCAGCCAAAGGGGCGGACAAAGCACAGATACGCAGTATTTT. This sequence joins TRBV3-1 and TRBJ2-3, with a tentative D call TRBD1 (5 bases). This CDR3 has 16 amino acids. The V gene lost 2 bases and the J gene lost 0 bases, with 12 bases spanning the gap. Germline V CDR1 and CDR2: LGHDT, YNNKEL (reference sequence).

V and J are TRBV20-1 and TRBJ2-7, with D uncertain. Trimming stripped 4 bases from V and 1 base from J, with 11 bases between. The V gene's germline CDR1 is DFQATT and CDR2 SNEGSKA (reference sequence). This CDR3 contains 13 residues. The CDR3 DNA reads TGCAGTGCTACGGGCACTGGGTCCTACGAGCAGTACTTC. Amino acids: CSATGTGSYEQYF.

The chain uses TRBV7-2 and TRBJ1-2; 11 bases match TRBD1. V was pared by 0 bases and J by 8 bases, with 5 bases of the junction left unmatched. The germline gives CDR1 SGHTA, CDR2 FQGNSA. This CDR3 comprises 15 residues. The CDR3 nucleotides read TGTGCCAGCAGCTTAGCCGGGACAGGGGGGAACGGCTACACCTTC. Amino acid sequence: CASSLAGTGGNGYTF. Based on the CDR3 plus reference TRBV7-2 and TRBJ1-2, the full variable domain is GAGVSQSPSNKVTEKGKDVELRCDPISGHTALYWYRQSLGQGLEFLIYFQGNSAPDKSGLPSDRFSAERTGGSVSTLTIQRTQQEDSAVYLCASSLAGTGGNGYTFGSGTRLTVV.

The chain uses TRBV7-9 and TRBJ1-6; D perhaps matches TRBD1 (6 bases). Trimming left V 4 bases short and J 13 bases short, with 20 bases between. This CDR3 has 15 residues. Germline CDR1 is SEHNR and CDR2 is FQNEAQ (reference sequence). CDR3 amino acids: CASSSPGPSGAPLHF. For the CDR3, the DNA is TGTGCCAGCAGCTCCCCCGGGCCATCAGGGGCGCCCCTCCACTTT.

The chain joins TRBV29-1 to TRBJ1-1; 11 bases line up with TRBD1. V lost 6 bases, J lost 4 bases, and 4 bases stayed unmatched. Germline CDR1 is SQVTM and CDR2 is ANQGSEA. This CDR3 spans 13 amino acids. The CDR3 nucleotides are TGCAGCGTCCTAGGACAGGGGGCCACTGAAGCTTTCTTT. The encoded protein is CSVLGQGATEAFF.

In this sample, this clonotype turned up many times. CDR3 in DNA: TGTGCCAGCAGCCCCGACAGGGGACGAGCTTTCTTT. Translating it yields CASSPDRGRAFF. The chain has TRBV2 and TRBJ1-1; TRBD1 aligns across 8 bases. There are 12 residues in the CDR3. The germline gives CDR1 SNHLY, CDR2 FYNNEI. V shed 6 bases and J 10 bases; nucleotides not matched to a gene: 7.

The gene calls are TRBV24-1 and TRBJ2-3, with D perhaps TRBD2 (5 bases). The germline V gene has CDR1 KGHDR and CDR2 SFDVKD. This CDR3 has 13 residues. Trimming cost V 6 bases and J 3 bases, with 9 bases left between them. Written as DNA, the CDR3 is TGTGCCACCAGTCTCCCGGGAACAGATACGCAGTATTTT. This translates into CATSLPGTDTQYF.

Regarding this clonotype: The junction departs from the called germline gene at one end, perhaps through a read error. V and J are TRBV7-8 and TRBJ2-3; the match to TRBD2 covers 7 bases. The CDR3 is made up of 16 amino acids. Germline CDR1 is SGHVS and CDR2 is FQNEAQ. CDR3 nucleotides: TGCGCCAGCAGCCAAGATTATAGTGCGGGGGCAGATACGCAGTATTTT. It is translated as CASSQDYSAGADTQYF.

For this clonotype: This may come from a read error, since a much larger clone is one base off. Likely a read error: the CDR3 ends without its conserved phenylalanine or tryptophan. The CDR3 region is CASRSDRGRSTEAFS. In nucleotides, the CDR3 is TGTGCCAGCAGGTCTGACAGGGGGCGCAGCACTGAAGCTTTCTCT. The chain uses TRBV28 and TRBJ1-1; TRBD1 aligns across 10 bases. V trimming: 6 bases; J trimming: 4 bases; junction bases outside the gene matches: 8. This CDR3 has 15 residues. Looked up from germline, CDR1 is MDHEN and CDR2 is SYDVKM.

The gene calls are TRBV7-9 and TRBJ1-2; the match to TRBD1 covers 8 bases. The junction had 4 bases not matched to a gene; V was cut back by 1 base and J by 12 bases. This CDR3 is built from 12 residues. Per germline, CDR1 SEHNR and CDR2 FQNEAQ (reference sequence). CDR3 loop: CASSLGGQADTF. The CDR3 bases are TGTGCCAGCAGCTTAGGGGGACAGGCGGACACCTTC.